This T cell receptor beta chain is from a study of TIL therapy for anti-PD-1-resistant metastatic lung cancer. Overall study context: Patients had a median age of about 50 years (range roughly 35-80). By whole-exome sequencing, median non-synonymous tumor mutation burden was approximately 1.4 mutations per megabase.

Study-wide points: TIL clonotype persistence in blood showed no apparent association with response. This highly selected cohort may not generalize to typical lung cancer patients.

V shed 5 bases and J 2 bases; nucleotides not matched to a gene: 5. The CDR3 extends over 15 amino acids. CDR1 is MNHGY, CDR2 SAAAGT, per germline. Points on this clone: Antigen specificity is unknown.

Documented time point: pre-treatment sample, taken before nivolumab and TIL therapy. This was the immunoSEQ v3 assay. TCRdb keeps only in-frame clones here, not all; method: immunoSEQ multiplex PCR. The sample shows fewer than 20,000 clones, roughly 70% of them seen only once. The sequencing here drew on blood, taken at baseline. The source is a person aged 25 to 85 with non-small cell lung cancer. This chain connects TRBV6-8 to TRBJ2-7; 11 bases map to TRBD2. CDR3 protein: CASSKLAGEPYEQYF. CDR3 nucleotides: TGTGCCAGCAGTAAACTAGCGGGGGAACCCTACGAGCAGTACTTC.